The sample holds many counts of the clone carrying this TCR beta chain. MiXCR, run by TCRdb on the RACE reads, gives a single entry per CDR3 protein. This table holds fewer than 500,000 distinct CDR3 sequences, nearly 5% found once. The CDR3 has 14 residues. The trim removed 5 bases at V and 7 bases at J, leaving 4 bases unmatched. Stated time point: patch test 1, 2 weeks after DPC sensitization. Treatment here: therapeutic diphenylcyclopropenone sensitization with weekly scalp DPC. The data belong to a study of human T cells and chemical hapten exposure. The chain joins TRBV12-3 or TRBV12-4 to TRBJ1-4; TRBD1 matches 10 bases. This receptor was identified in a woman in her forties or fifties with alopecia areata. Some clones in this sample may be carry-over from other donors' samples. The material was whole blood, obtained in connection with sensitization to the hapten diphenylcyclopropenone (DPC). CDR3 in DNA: TGTGCCAGCAGTAGAGGGGACAGGGGTGAAAAACTGTTTTTT. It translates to CASSRGDRGEKLFF.